A single sample gave rise to the 10 T cell receptor beta chains below, sequenced in a study of blood T cell repertoires in COVID-19 (TCRdb year 2020). The library relied on the immunoSEQ multiplex PCR assay. Not all clones reach the TCRdb copy of this immuneACCESS table, which keeps in-frame sequences only. Checked studies attribute under half of the gap to unresolved V genes and leave the rest unexplained. The sample includes more than 120,000 clones, with approximately 80% observed a single time. The top ten constitute around 3.9% of the sample. Sequenced input: PBMCs or T cells enriched from blood (not recorded which). These TCRs come from a man between 50 and 59 years old in a cohort exposed to, infected with or recovered from COVID-19 (not recorded which).

J is TRBJ2-5 and V is TRBV10-3; D is ambiguous. This CDR3 has 11 residues. V lost 8 bases and J 5 bases, leaving 9 bases between the germline ends. Germline CDR1 ENHRY, CDR2 SYGVKD. The CDR3, as DNA: TGTGCCATCGGGTTCGGGGAGACCCAGTACTTC. Protein sequence: CAIGFGETQYF.

This sequence joins TRBV5-6 and TRBJ2-5; D is undetermined. The V end lost 1 base, the J end lost 4 bases, and 8 bases lay between the germline ends. Per the germline V gene, CDR1 is SGHDT and CDR2 is YYEEEE. This CDR3 region has 13 residues. In DNA, the CDR3 is TGTGCCAGCAGCTTGTACACCGCAGAGACCCAGTACTTC. It yields the protein CASSLYTAETQYF.

The chain combines TRBV5-1 with TRBJ2-7; D is perhaps TRBD1 (6 bases). This CDR3 is 17 amino acids long. In germline, CDR1 is SGHRS, CDR2 YFSETQ. The V end lost 3 bases, the J end lost 1 base, and 20 bases lay between the germline ends. The CDR3 bases are TGCGCCAGCAGCTCCCCTGGGAAAGGGGGTCGGTCCTACGAGCAGTACTTC. It translates to CASSSPGKGGRSYEQYF. Using reference TRBV5-1 and TRBJ2-7 for the parts outside the CDR3, the full variable domain is KAGVTQTPRYLIKTRGQQVTLSCSPISGHRSVSWYQQTPGQGLQFLFEYFSETQRNKGNFPGRFSGRQFSNSRSEMNVSTLELGDSALYLCASSSPGKGGRSYEQYFGPGTRLTVT.

V usage is TRBV6-4 and J usage is TRBJ1-6; D possibly corresponds to TRBD1 (6 bases). The CDR3 has 14 amino acids. The V end was cut by 6 bases, the J end by 6 bases, with 12 bases between. The germline V gene encodes CDR1 MRHNA and CDR2 SNTAGT. In nucleotides, the CDR3 is TGTGCCAGCAGGGATGGACAGCTTAATTCACCCCTCCACTTT. Its protein product is CASRDGQLNSPLHF.

The chain uses TRBV19 and TRBJ1-2; 7 bases are a match to TRBD1. J was trimmed by 3 bases and V by 6 bases; bases with no gene match: 7. The CDR3 sequence is 14 residues long. Germline CDR1 reads LNHDA; CDR2 reads SQIVND (reference sequence). The CDR3 here is CASRERQGHYGYTF. The DNA of the CDR3 is TGTGCCAGTAGGGAGCGACAGGGCCACTATGGCTACACCTTC.

The chain is built from TRBV29-1 and TRBJ1-1, with D uncertain. Germline V gene lookup returns CDR1 SQVTM and CDR2 ANQGSEA. There are 13 residues in the CDR3. Trimming cost V 1 base and J 4 bases, with 10 bases left between them. The chain's CDR3 is CSVEGHLGTEAFF. The CDR3 DNA reads as TGCAGCGTTGAAGGACACCTGGGCACTGAAGCTTTCTTT.

This clone was seen more than once but under ten times. The chain combines TRBV2 with TRBJ1-6, with unresolved D. V was clipped by 10 bases and J by 7 bases, with 8 bases between them. Germline V gives CDR1 SNHLY, CDR2 FYNNEI. The CDR3 loop spans 11 amino acids. In DNA form, the CDR3 reads TGTGCCACAAAACAGAATTCACCCCTCCACTTT. Its translation is CATKQNSPLHF.

The chain is built from TRBV5-6 and TRBJ2-2, with 8 bases that match TRBD1. CDR1 and CDR2 (germline): SGHDT, YYEEEE. Germline trimming cut 2 bases from V and 3 bases from J; bases unmatched to any gene: 3. The CDR3 is 15 amino acids. The DNA for the CDR3 is TGTGCCAGCAGCTTCAGGGGGCCATACACCGGGGAGCTGTTTTTT. Translation gives CASSFRGPYTGELFF.

This sequence joins TRBV5-1 and TRBJ2-3, with D perhaps TRBD1 (5 bases). The germline V gene has CDR1 SGHRS and CDR2 YFSETQ. Trimming removed 4 bases at V and 0 bases at J, with 12 bases between. The length of the CDR3 is 15 residues. The DNA for the CDR3 is TGCGCCAGCAGCGTCACAGGCCAGAGCACAGATACGCAGTATTTT. Protein: CASSVTGQSTDTQYF.

The chain combines TRBV11-2 with TRBJ2-2; D may be TRBD1 (6 bases). The CDR3 spans 15 residues. Trimming shortened V by 5 bases and J by 4 bases, and 14 bases separated the two germline ends. The germline gives CDR1 SGHAT, CDR2 FQNNGV. CDR3 residues: CASSPMTGFTGELFF. The CDR3 DNA is TGTGCCAGCAGCCCTATGACAGGCTTCACCGGGGAGCTGTTTTTT.